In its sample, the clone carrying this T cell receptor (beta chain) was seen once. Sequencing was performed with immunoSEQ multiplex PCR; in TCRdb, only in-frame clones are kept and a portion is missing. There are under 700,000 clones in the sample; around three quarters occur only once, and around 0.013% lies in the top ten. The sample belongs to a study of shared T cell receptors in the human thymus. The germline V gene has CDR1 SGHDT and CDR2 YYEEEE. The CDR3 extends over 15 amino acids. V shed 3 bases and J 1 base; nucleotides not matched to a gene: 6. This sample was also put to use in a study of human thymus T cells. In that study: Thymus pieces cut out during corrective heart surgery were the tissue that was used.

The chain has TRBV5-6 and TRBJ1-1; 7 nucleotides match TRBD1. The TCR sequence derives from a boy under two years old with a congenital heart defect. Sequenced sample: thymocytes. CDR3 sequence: CASSSARQGNTEAFF. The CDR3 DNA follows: TGTGCCAGCAGCTCGGCGAGACAGGGGAACACTGAAGCTTTCTTT.